A selection of T cell receptor beta chains follows, all from one sample in a study of cytomegalovirus exposure and HLA in healthy donors. Sequencing was performed with immunoSEQ multiplex PCR; in TCRdb, only in-frame clones are kept and a portion is missing. The sample includes 35,000 to 50,000 clones, approximately 60% of them seen just once. The sequenced material came from PBMCs. These receptors were taken from a human donor in good health. Both conserved end residues are trimmed from each CDR3. The order of the fields is V gene, J gene, CDR3 protein.

TRBV11-2,TRBJ1-6,ASSLGTGVIDSPLH
TRBV5-4,TRBJ2-7,ASSAGQGAYEQY
TRBV28,TRBJ2-7,ASNTPYEQY
TRBV4-1,TRBJ1-4,ASNQALATNEKLF
TRBV20-1,TRBJ2-1,SAREWAEQF
TRBV29-1,TRBJ1-5,SVETDKNQPQH
TRBV9,TRBJ2-7,ASSPHRGDYEQY
TRBV25-1,TRBJ2-5,ASSFAGSQGTQY
TRBV7-2,TRBJ1-3,ASSLAGRPGDTIY
TRBV2,TRBJ2-1,ASNPGQGDNEQF
TRBV28,TRBJ2-1,ASHLAGGNNEQF
TRBV6-5,TRBJ1-6,ASRTGTYDNSPLH
TRBV6-6,TRBJ2-7,ASSSGTLTYEQY
TRBV7-2,TRBJ1-1,ASSLGLLVSTEAF
TRBV5-6,TRBJ2-7,ASSFSSTYEQY
TRBV5-1,TRBJ2-7,ASSVSAYEQY
TRBV12-5,TRBJ2-1,ASGLVVAGGNEQF
TRBV5-8,TRBJ2-1,ASSLALAAYNEQF
TRBV5-4,TRBJ1-2,ASSLRTGGESYGYT
TRBV7-8,TRBJ1-3,ASSLVSSSGNTIY
TRBV6-6,TRBJ2-3,ASINGGGGSDTQY
TRBV9,TRBJ2-7,ASSRYPLTGTENYEQY
TRBV4-1,TRBJ1-5,ASSQELSSGINQPQH
TRBV4-3,TRBJ1-3,ASSQDLAPTGNTIY
TRBV10-3,TRBJ1-1,AIRDDRGTEAF
TRBV19,TRBJ1-5,ASRDRGSQPQH
TRBV7-9,TRBJ1-1,ASGEQGRYTEAF
TRBV6-1,TRBJ1-5,ASSEGWRNQPQH
TRBV5-4,TRBJ2-3,ASSPSVDTQY
TRBV5-4,TRBJ2-5,ASTTGGRETQY
TRBV5-1,TRBJ2-2,ASSSYSGGTGELF
TRBV5-1,TRBJ2-7,ASSLENREIF
TRBV5-4,TRBJ2-7,ASRSDRAYEQY
TRBV18,TRBJ2-3,ASSEHLADTQY
TRBV7-2,TRBJ2-3,ASSFSSGYTDTQY
TRBV30,TRBJ1-2,AWRLEGEWNYGYT
TRBV7-9,TRBJ1-2,ASSSLLNSAGGYT
TRBV7-9,TRBJ1-2,ASSIQGNYGYT
TRBV7-9,TRBJ2-3,ASSLGLFTDTQY
TRBV6-6,TRBJ1-3,ASNRDLMVGNTIY
TRBV7-6,TRBJ1-1,ASSVDRGNTEAF